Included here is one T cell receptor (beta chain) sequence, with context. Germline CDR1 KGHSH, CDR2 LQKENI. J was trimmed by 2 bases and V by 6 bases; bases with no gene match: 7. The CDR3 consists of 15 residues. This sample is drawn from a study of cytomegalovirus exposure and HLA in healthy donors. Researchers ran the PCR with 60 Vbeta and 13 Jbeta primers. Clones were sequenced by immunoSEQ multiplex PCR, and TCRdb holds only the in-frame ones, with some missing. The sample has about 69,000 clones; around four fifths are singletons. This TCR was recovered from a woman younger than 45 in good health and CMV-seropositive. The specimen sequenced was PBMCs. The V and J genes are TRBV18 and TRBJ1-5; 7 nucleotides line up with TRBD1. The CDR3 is CASSQDREGNQPQHF. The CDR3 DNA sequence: TGTGCCAGCTCCCAAGACAGGGAGGGCAATCAGCCCCAGCATTTT.